Sequencing of this T cell receptor beta chain was carried out in a study of blood T cell repertoires in COVID-19. Study as a whole: COVID-19 samples, acute and convalescent, were from the United States, Italy and Spain. The cDNA or gDNA used as material had been derived from T cells, B-cell-depleted T cells, or PBMCs.

V was cut by 5 bases and J by 2 bases, with 15 bases left in between. The CDR3 is 15 amino acids. From germline, CDR1 is SEHNR and CDR2 FQNEAQ (reference sequence). As concerns this clone: The sample contains more than one DNA sequence encoding this CDR3.

Per the authors' pipeline: How many nucleated cells were present was estimated from reference gene primer amplification. This table comes from immunoSEQ multiplex PCR, and its TCRdb copy is limited to in-frame clones, with some not included. V, J and clone size reflect that table, while D and trimming were determined from the DNA. This repertoire shows 100,000 to 150,000 clones, 85% to 90% found once; its top ten account for 27%. The sample comprised peripheral blood. The receptor comes from a woman older than 75 with acute or convalescent COVID-19. This chain links TRBV7-9 with TRBJ1-2; tentative D call: TRBD1 (5 bases). CDR3 bases: TGTGCCAGCAGCCCCGGACATGACGCCAACTATGGCTACACCTTC. As protein: CASSPGHDANYGYTF.